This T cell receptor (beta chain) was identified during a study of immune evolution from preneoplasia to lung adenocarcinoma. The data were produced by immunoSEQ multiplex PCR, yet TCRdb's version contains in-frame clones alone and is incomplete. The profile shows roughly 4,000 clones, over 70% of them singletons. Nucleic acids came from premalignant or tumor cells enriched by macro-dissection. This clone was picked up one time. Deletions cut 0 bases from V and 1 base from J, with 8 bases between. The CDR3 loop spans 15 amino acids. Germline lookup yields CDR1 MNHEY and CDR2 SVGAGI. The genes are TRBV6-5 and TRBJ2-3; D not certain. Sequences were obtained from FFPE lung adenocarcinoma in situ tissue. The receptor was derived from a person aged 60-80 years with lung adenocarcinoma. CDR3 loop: CASSYSARRTDTQYF. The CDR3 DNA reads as TGTGCCAGCAGTTACTCGGCCAGGCGCACAGATACGCAGTATTTT.